This record concerns one T cell receptor (beta chain) sequence. Its target is not known. This sample was included in a study of T cell responses to AZD1222 COVID-19 vaccine. Findings and limits, study-wide: Repertoire sampling happened only post peak T cell response.

The V end was cut by 1 base, the J end by 0 bases, with 3 bases between. The CDR3 contains 13 residues. Germline values: CDR1 SGHTA, CDR2 FQGNSA. Clones were sequenced by immunoSEQ multiplex PCR, and TCRdb holds only the in-frame ones, with some missing. The top ten clones hold approximately 1.2% of a sample with about 150,000 clones, about 89% of them seen once. This sequence originates from an adult who received the AZD1222 COVID-19 vaccine. The sample consisted of peripheral blood, taken 28 days after the second AZD1222 dose. This chain uses TRBV7-2 with TRBJ1-1; D not certain. The CDR3 reads CASSLVLNTEAFF. CDR3 nucleotides: TGTGCCAGCAGCTTAGTCCTGAACACTGAAGCTTTCTTT.